Shown below are 13 T cell receptor beta chains from a single sample sequenced in a study of blood T cells in healthy people across ages. Alongside a J-beta primer mix, a sample-barcoded 5' primer served in a second PCR lasting about 7 to 12 cycles. Each CDR3 protein gets one entry after TCRdb re-called the 5' RACE reads with MiXCR. The data contain roughly 1,300,000 distinct CDR3 sequences, around 59% of them singletons. The specimen was blood. The source is a man aged 18-30 years in good health.

This chain links TRBV6-2 or TRBV6-3 with TRBJ2-1; 8 bases fit TRBD1. Germline assignment: CDR1 MNHEY and CDR2 SVGEGT. V shed 6 bases and J 6 bases; nucleotides not matched to a gene: 10. The CDR3 has 15 amino acids. CDR3 DNA sequence: TGTGCCAGCAGCTTACTCGGAGGACAGGGCAATGAGCAGTTCTTC. It codes for CASSLLGGQGNEQFF.

The chain is built from TRBV4-1 and TRBJ2-7, with a tentative D call TRBD2 (5 bases). The CDR3 contains 15 residues. In germline, CDR1 is MGHRA, CDR2 YSYEKL. The V end was cut by 5 bases, the J end by 1 base, with 15 bases between. CDR3 nucleotides: TGCGCCAGCAGCGCCCGGCGGAGCGGTTCCTACGAGCAGTACTTC. Its protein is CASSARRSGSYEQYF.

This chain joins TRBV7-6 and TRBJ2-1; perhaps TRBD2 as D (5 bases). Trimming cost V 1 base and J 9 bases, with 10 bases left between them. CDR1 is SGHVS, CDR2 FNYEAQ, per germline. The CDR3 sequence is 13 residues long. DNA of the CDR3: TGTGCCAGCAGCTTAGTAGCGACGGCTGAGCAGTTCTTC. Amino acids: CASSLVATAEQFF.

The rearrangement uses TRBV20-1 and TRBJ2-4; D unclear. Germline V lookup: CDR1 DFQATT, CDR2 SNEGSKA (reference sequence). V was trimmed by 5 bases and J by 15 bases, leaving 11 bases between them. The CDR3 has 9 residues. CDR3 DNA sequence: TGCAGTGCTGGGGAACCCCCGTACTTC. It yields the protein CSAGEPPYF.

The chain uses TRBV4-1 and TRBJ1-1; the D is unclear. The CDR3 runs 17 residues. V lost 3 bases to trimming and J lost 2 bases, with 19 bases between them. CDR1 is MGHRA, CDR2 YSYEKL, per germline. CDR3 amino acids: CASSQVEWVLLNTEAFF. CDR3 sequence (DNA): TGCGCCAGCAGCCAGGTAGAGTGGGTCCTCCTTAACACTGAAGCTTTCTTT.

The chain employs TRBV12-3 or TRBV12-4 and TRBJ1-1; D not certain. This CDR3 spans 12 amino acids. Trimming cost V 5 bases and J 3 bases, with 7 bases left between them. Written as DNA, the CDR3 is TGTGCCAGCAGTCAAGATTACACTGAAGCTTTCTTT. This encodes CASSQDYTEAFF.

This chain connects TRBV4-1 to TRBJ1-6; unclear D gene. Trimming took off 2 bases at V and 5 bases at J, with 7 bases between the two ends. There are 14 residues in the CDR3. Germline values: CDR1 MGHRA, CDR2 YSYEKL. As DNA, the CDR3 is TGCGCCAGCAGCCAATTAGGGAATAATTCACCCCTCCACTTT. Its translation is CASSQLGNNSPLHF.

The rearrangement links TRBV20-1 to TRBJ1-5, with D unclear. Germline V gene lookup returns CDR1 DFQATT and CDR2 SNEGSKA (reference sequence). V gave up 0 bases and J gave up 1 base, with 10 bases separating them. The CDR3 contains 15 residues. The CDR3 region has the DNA TGCAGTGCTAGAGACCGGGGAGGGAGCAATCAGCCCCAGCATTTT. Translated: CSARDRGGSNQPQHF.

The gene calls are TRBV7-9 and TRBJ2-2; D may be TRBD1 (5 bases). The CDR3 length is 15 residues. Germline CDR1 SEHNR, CDR2 FQNEAQ (reference sequence). Trimming removed 6 bases from V and 1 base from J, with 12 bases in between. CDR3 amino acids: CASRLNRRNTGELFF. The DNA of the CDR3 is TGTGCCAGCAGGCTGAACAGGAGGAACACCGGGGAGCTGTTTTTT.

The gene calls are TRBV5-1 and TRBJ2-7; D perhaps matches TRBD2 (6 bases). The CDR3 sequence is 15 residues long. Germline assignment: CDR1 SGHRS and CDR2 YFSETQ. Trimming left V 6 bases short and J 4 bases short, with 20 bases between. CDR3 region: CASIGGTGTLYEQYF. In DNA form, the CDR3 reads TGCGCCAGCATTGGAGGGACGGGGACGCTTTACGAGCAGTACTTC. Using reference TRBV5-1 and TRBJ2-7 for the parts outside the CDR3, the full variable domain is KAGVTQTPRYLIKTRGQQVTLSCSPISGHRSVSWYQQTPGQGLQFLFEYFSETQRNKGNFPGRFSGRQFSNSRSEMNVSTLELGDSALYLCASIGGTGTLYEQYFGPGTRLTVT.

The chain joins TRBV4-2 to TRBJ1-2; 8 bases fit TRBD1. CDR1 LGHNA and CDR2 YNFKEQ come from the germline V gene. Germline trimming cut 3 bases from V and 4 bases from J; bases unmatched to any gene: 19. This CDR3 contains 19 residues. CDR3 DNA sequence: TGTGCCAGCAGCCAGGACAGGCCCTCCCAGGGGGCGATCACCTATGGCTACACCTTC. This sequence encodes CASSQDRPSQGAITYGYTF.

This clonotype came up once. The rearrangement joins TRBV4-2 to TRBJ2-5; no definite D call. The CDR3 has 14 amino acids. Trimming took 2 bases from V and 5 from J, leaving 12 bases between them. Germline V CDR1 and CDR2: LGHNA, YNFKEQ. Written as DNA, the CDR3 is TGTGCCAGCAGCCAATCCGGGCCCGGGGAGACCCAGTACTTC. It yields the protein CASSQSGPGETQYF.

The J gene is TRBJ2-1, the V gene TRBV5-1; D is unclear. CDR1 is SGHRS and CDR2 is YFSETQ in the germline V gene. The germline V and J ends were trimmed by 0 bases and 0 bases, with 10 bases remaining between them. CDR3 size: 16 residues. The DNA of the CDR3 is TGCGCCAGCAGCTTGGCCGGTGAGAGCTCCTACAATGAGCAGTTCTTC. As protein: CASSLAGESSYNEQFF.